This TCR beta chain was sequenced in a study of blood T cell repertoires in COVID-19. Measured with immunoSEQ multiplex PCR; TCRdb has only the in-frame clones, and not every one. The table includes more than 95,000 clones, roughly 90% detected once. Source material: peripheral blood. This clonotype was obtained from a woman aged 55-70 years with acute or convalescent COVID-19.

The CDR3 sequence is CASSEARGSGANVLTF. Here the CDR3 DNA reads TGTGCCAGCAGTGAAGCGCGGGGCTCTGGGGCCAACGTCCTGACTTTC. The chain uses TRBV2 and TRBJ2-6; TRBD2 might be the D (6 bases). The germline gives CDR1 SNHLY, CDR2 FYNNEI. This CDR3 spans 16 amino acids. V dropped 0 bases and J dropped 0 bases, with 6 bases sitting between them.